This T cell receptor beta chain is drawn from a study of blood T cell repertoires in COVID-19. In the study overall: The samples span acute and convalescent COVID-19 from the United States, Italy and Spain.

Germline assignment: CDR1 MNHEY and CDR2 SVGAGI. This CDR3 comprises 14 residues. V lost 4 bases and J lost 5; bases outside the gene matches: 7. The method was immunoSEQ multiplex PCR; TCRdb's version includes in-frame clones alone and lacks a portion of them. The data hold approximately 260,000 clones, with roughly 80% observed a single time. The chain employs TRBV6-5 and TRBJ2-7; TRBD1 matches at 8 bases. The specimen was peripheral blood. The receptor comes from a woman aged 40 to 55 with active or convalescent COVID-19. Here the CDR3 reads CASSSGQGNHEQYV. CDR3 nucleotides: TGTGCCAGCAGTTCTGGACAGGGCAACCACGAGCAGTACGTC.